These 31 T cell receptor beta chains share one sample of origin, sequenced in a study of cytotoxic CD8 clonotypes in ibrutinib-treated CLL. Repertoires were generated with immunoSEQ multiplex PCR, while TCRdb's copy carries only in-frame clones and drops some. The table shows 20,000 to 30,000 clones, with more than 65% occurring only once. Sequenced here: PBMCs, sampled after 12 months of ibrutinib treatment. The origin of the receptors is a human donor with chronic lymphocytic leukemia.

This sequence joins TRBV5-6 and TRBJ2-7, with 7 bases fitting TRBD2. Germline loops: CDR1 SGHDT, CDR2 YYEEEE. J lost 4 bases, V lost 1 base, and 8 bases had no gene match. The CDR3 totals 15 residues. Here the CDR3 reads CASSLSGGGRYEQYF. The CDR3 DNA is TGTGCCAGCAGCTTGTCGGGCGGGGGAAGATACGAGCAGTACTTC.

The chain is built from TRBV5-1 and TRBJ2-5; D might be TRBD1 (5 bases). CDR3 length: 16 amino acids. V dropped 3 bases and J dropped 2 bases, with 17 bases sitting between them. Per germline, CDR1 SGHRS and CDR2 YFSETQ. The CDR3 reads CASSWTFGRSQETQYF. CDR3 DNA sequence: TGCGCCAGCAGCTGGACATTTGGACGGAGTCAAGAGACCCAGTACTTC.

The chain is built from TRBV9 and TRBJ1-1, with 7 bases lining up with TRBD1. Germline assignment: CDR1 SGDLS and CDR2 YYNGEE. J was trimmed by 10 bases and V by 4 bases; bases with no gene match: 13. The CDR3 sequence is 14 residues long. The CDR3, as DNA: TGTGCCAGCAGCACCACGACAGGGCGGGGGGGAGCTTTCTTT. Translating gives CASSTTTGRGGAFF.

The V call is TRBV11-2, the J call TRBJ2-1; D is unclear. Trimming removed 3 bases from V and 6 bases from J, with 12 bases in between. The CDR3 consists of 14 residues. CDR1 SGHAT and CDR2 FQNNGV come from the germline V gene. The CDR3 is CASSFRSLPNEQFF. The CDR3 region has the DNA TGTGCCAGCAGCTTTCGGTCGCTTCCCAATGAGCAGTTCTTC.

The chain has TRBV9 and TRBJ1-1; a possible D gene is TRBD1 (5 bases). The CDR3 contains 18 residues. Trimming removed 0 bases at V and 4 bases at J, with 22 bases between. Germline V gene sequence: CDR1 SGDLS, CDR2 YYNGEE. CDR3 loop: CASSVGSGAMGIITEAFF. DNA for the CDR3: TGTGCCAGCAGCGTAGGTTCTGGGGCTATGGGGATTATCACTGAAGCTTTCTTT.

The chain has TRBV2 and TRBJ2-1; D ambiguous. This CDR3 contains 13 residues. Between the trimmed V and J ends, which lost 5 bases and 3 bases, there was a span of 8 bases. Germline CDR1 and CDR2: SNHLY and FYNNEI. The CDR3, as DNA: TGTGCCAGCAGTCAGGACCACTACAATGAGCAGTTCTTC. It encodes CASSQDHYNEQFF.

The V call is TRBV21-1, the J call TRBJ2-7; TRBD1, the D gene given by the table, was not confirmed from the DNA. TRBV21-1 corresponds to a pseudogene. The CDR3 is made up of 15 amino acids. The CDR3 DNA is TGTGCCAGCAGCAAAGAGGGACAGGGGAACGACGAGCAGTACTTC. Translating gives CASSKEGQGNDEQYF.

The rearrangement joins TRBV5-1 to TRBJ1-4; the match to TRBD1 covers 9 bases. V lost 3 bases, J lost 7 bases, and 7 bases stayed unmatched. Per the germline V gene, CDR1 is SGHRS and CDR2 is YFSETQ. CDR3 length: 15 residues. The CDR3 DNA is TGCGCCAGCAGCTCAGGACAGGGGCGGACTGAAAAACTGTTTTTT. Translation gives CASSSGQGRTEKLFF.

The chain employs TRBV9 and TRBJ2-3; D is ambiguous. This CDR3 is built from 13 residues. CDR1 is SGDLS and CDR2 is YYNGEE in the germline V gene. The ends were cut back, 9 bases at V and 4 bases at J, with 15 bases in the middle. The CDR3 here is CATPTGPPDTQYF. CDR3 DNA sequence: TGTGCCACCCCCACGGGCCCTCCAGATACGCAGTATTTT.

This chain uses TRBV7-2 with TRBJ2-5; 12 nucleotides agree with TRBD2. The CDR3 consists of 15 residues. The V gene end was trimmed by 3 bases and the J gene end by 4 bases; junction bases not matched to a gene: 3. Germline CDR1 is SGHTA and CDR2 is FQGNSA. Here the CDR3 DNA reads TGTGCCAGCAGCTTTCTACTAGCGGGGGGAGAGACCCAGTACTTC. This gives the protein CASSFLLAGGETQYF.

This chain joins TRBV19 and TRBJ2-1, with 7 bases identical to TRBD1. From germline, CDR1 is LNHDA and CDR2 SQIVND (reference sequence). V lost 6 bases to trimming and J lost 6 bases; unmatched junction nucleotides: 5. The CDR3 sequence is 13 residues long. Written as DNA, the CDR3 is TGTGCCAGTAGAGACGGGACAGTCAATGAGCAGTTCTTC. It translates to CASRDGTVNEQFF.

This clone was seen more than once but under ten times. V and J are TRBV11-2 and TRBJ1-3; D not certain. CDR3 length equals 16 residues. Per the germline V gene, CDR1 is SGHAT and CDR2 is FQNNGV. V was shortened by 5 bases and J by 4 bases, with 18 bases between the two germline ends. The CDR3 bases are TGTGCCAGCAGCCTAGGCCCAAGGGCTGGCGGAAACACCATATATTTT. Translated, it gives CASSLGPRAGGNTIYF.

In its sample, this clone was seen a few times. The chain employs TRBV7-3 and TRBJ2-1; D is uncertain. The V end was cut by 5 bases, the J end by 9 bases, with 14 bases between. The CDR3 loop spans 13 amino acids. Looked up from germline, CDR1 is SGHTA and CDR2 is FQGTGA. The CDR3 DNA reads as TGTGCCAGCAGCCCCTATAGTAATCGTGAGCAGTTCTTC. Translated, it gives CASSPYSNREQFF. The full variable domain, rest sourced from reference TRBV7-3 and TRBJ2-1, is GAGVSQTPSNKVTEKGKYVELRCDPISGHTALYWYRQSLGQGPEFLIYFQGTGAADDSGLPNDRFFAVRPEGSVSTLKIQRTERGDSAVYLCASSPYSNREQFFGPGTRLTVL.

A few counts support this clone. The CDR3 loop reads CASGDRGDSPLHF. CDR3 bases: TGTGCCAGTGGGGACAGGGGGGATTCACCCCTCCACTTT. The chain links TRBV6-1 to TRBJ1-6, with 11 bases lining up with TRBD1. The V segment lost 9 bases and the J segment 8 bases; nucleotides outside the gene matches: 3. The CDR3 contains 13 residues. The germline CDR1 and CDR2 sequences are MNHNS and SASEGT.

This chain links TRBV12-5 with TRBJ1-5, with TRBD1 as a possible D gene (6 bases). CDR1 and CDR2 from the germline V gene are LGHNT and FRNRAP. Deletions cut 5 bases from V and 5 bases from J, with 19 bases between. The CDR3 consists of 16 residues. The CDR3: CASGPPIGGPYQPQHF. As DNA, the CDR3 is TGTGCTAGTGGTCCCCCCATTGGGGGGCCGTATCAGCCCCAGCATTTT.

The rearrangement uses TRBV5-6 and TRBJ2-7, with 8 bases matching TRBD1. The germline CDR1 and CDR2 sequences are SGHDT and YYEEEE. Germline trimming cut 4 bases from V and 2 bases from J; bases unmatched to any gene: 8. The CDR3 totals 15 residues. The CDR3 sequence: CASSPRTGPTYEQYF. CDR3 nucleotides: TGTGCCAGCAGCCCCAGGACAGGGCCCACCTACGAGCAGTACTTC.

This chain joins TRBV7-2 and TRBJ1-5; 7 bases fit TRBD1. The CDR3 has 15 amino acids. Germline assignment: CDR1 SGHTA and CDR2 FQGNSA. With V trimmed by 5 bases and J by 2 bases, 6 bases remained unmatched. The chain's CDR3 is CASSRQGGGNQPQHF. CDR3 coding DNA: TGTGCCAGCAGCCGTCAGGGGGGTGGCAATCAGCCCCAGCATTTT.

This chain links TRBV7-9 with TRBJ2-1; a possible D gene is TRBD1 (6 bases). V dropped 5 bases and J dropped 2 bases, with 19 bases sitting between them. Germline V gene sequence: CDR1 SEHNR, CDR2 FQNEAQ (reference sequence). This CDR3 spans 17 amino acids. CDR3 region: CASSARRIRGPYNEQFF. Written as DNA, the CDR3 is TGTGCCAGCAGCGCCCGCCGAATCAGGGGACCCTACAATGAGCAGTTCTTC.

The count of this clone is one. This chain joins TRBV7-2 and TRBJ2-5; 9 bases line up with TRBD1. V was clipped by 5 bases and J by 2 bases; unmatched bases: 12. Germline CDR1 reads SGHTA; CDR2 reads FQGNSA. The CDR3 totals 17 residues. This CDR3 reads CASSLRPGTGRQETQYF. In DNA form, the CDR3 reads TGTGCCAGCAGCCTCCGACCGGGGACAGGGAGGCAAGAGACCCAGTACTTC.

A single count supports this clone. The chain couples TRBV7-3 to TRBJ2-3; D not certain. The CDR3 is made up of 12 amino acids. Germline CDR1 SGHTA, CDR2 FQGTGA. V gave up 0 bases and J gave up 6 bases, with 4 bases separating them. The CDR3: CASSLTGDTQYF. The CDR3 DNA follows: TGTGCCAGCAGCTTAACAGGGGATACGCAGTATTTT.

This clone was seen a few times. The chain recombines TRBV4-1 with TRBJ2-7, with 9 bases matching TRBD1. The length of the CDR3 is 18 residues. The germline gives CDR1 MGHRA, CDR2 YSYEKL. Unmatched junction bases numbered 11, after V lost 0 bases and J lost 2 bases. Here the CDR3 reads CASSQEASGTGLTYEQYF. CDR3 in DNA: TGCGCCAGCAGCCAAGAAGCCTCCGGGACAGGGTTAACCTACGAGCAGTACTTC.

This clone was seen only a few times. The rearrangement joins TRBV4-1 to TRBJ2-7; D gene uncertain. The CDR3 contains 16 residues. Germline V CDR1 and CDR2: MGHRA, YSYEKL. The V gene lost 0 bases and the J gene lost 2 bases, with 14 bases spanning the gap. CDR3 coding DNA: TGCGCCAGCAGCCAAGAAAGAGGTTGGACCCCCTACGAGCAGTACTTC. It is translated as CASSQERGWTPYEQYF.

This clone was recorded a few times. The gene calls are TRBV28 and TRBJ2-3; D is possibly TRBD2 (7 bases). The CDR3 sequence is 15 residues long. The germline V and J ends were trimmed by 6 bases and 3 bases, with 16 bases remaining between them. Germline CDR1 reads MDHEN; CDR2 reads SYDVKM. The CDR3 spells CASSPAGAVTDTQYF. Written as DNA, the CDR3 is TGTGCCAGCAGCCCCGCGGGGGCTGTGACAGATACGCAGTATTTT.

The chain joins TRBV7-6 to TRBJ2-1; 7 positions match TRBD1. The CDR3 runs to 13 residues. CDR1 is SGHVS and CDR2 is FNYEAQ in the germline V gene. Trimming cost V 5 bases and J 6 bases; bases outside gene matches: 4. CDR3 DNA sequence: TGTGCCAGCAGCCAGACAGGGCGCAATGAGCAGTTCTTC. This translates into CASSQTGRNEQFF.

This rearrangement joins TRBV6-1 to TRBJ1-2; D unclear. The CDR3 is made up of 14 amino acids. V dropped 4 bases and J dropped 4 bases, with 13 bases sitting between them. CDR1 and CDR2 from the germline V gene are MNHNS and SASEGT. In nucleotides, the CDR3 is TGTGCCAGCAGTGGTTCCAGAGCCATCTATGGCTACACCTTC. As protein: CASSGSRAIYGYTF.

The CDR3 region is CASRSAGVEQYF. The CDR3 bases are TGCGCCAGCCGATCGGCAGGGGTCGAGCAGTACTTC. This sequence joins TRBV5-1 and TRBJ2-7, with D possibly being TRBD1 (6 bases). V lost 7 bases to trimming and J lost 6 bases, with 14 bases between them. The CDR3 length is 12 residues. In germline, CDR1 is SGHRS, CDR2 YFSETQ.

The chain is built from TRBV7-3 and TRBJ1-2; 8 bases fit TRBD1. Germline trimming cut 0 bases from V and 7 bases from J; bases unmatched to any gene: 7. The CDR3 sequence is 15 residues long. Germline V CDR1 and CDR2: SGHTA, FQGTGA. CDR3 coding DNA: TGTGCCAGCAGCTTAACTTGGCAGGGGGCTTTTGGCTACACCTTC. Protein: CASSLTWQGAFGYTF.

V is TRBV7-2 and J is TRBJ1-1; 8 bases line up with TRBD1. The CDR3 has 15 amino acids. J lost 3 bases, V lost 4 bases, and 7 bases had no gene match. Looked up from germline, CDR1 is SGHTA and CDR2 is FQGNSA. CDR3 region: CASSSVTGVHTEAFF. In nucleotides, the CDR3 is TGTGCCAGCAGCTCCGTGACAGGGGTCCACACTGAAGCTTTCTTT.

This clone was detected only once. The rearrangement uses TRBV7-8 and TRBJ1-2, with a tentative D call TRBD1 (6 bases). This CDR3 is 17 amino acids long. The germline V gene has CDR1 SGHVS and CDR2 FQNEAQ. The ends were cut back, 5 bases at V and 1 base at J, with 20 bases in the middle. CDR3 sequence reads: CASSLREGGGFNYGYTF. CDR3 sequence (DNA): TGTGCCAGCAGCCTCCGTGAAGGAGGGGGGTTTAACTATGGCTACACCTTC.

A few counts support this clone. The J gene is TRBJ2-2, the V gene TRBV18; D unclear. V was cut by 4 bases and J by 2 bases, with 5 bases left in between. Germline V gives CDR1 KGHSH, CDR2 LQKENI. The CDR3 is 13 residues long. The CDR3 spells CASSRDNTGELFF. For the CDR3, the DNA is TGTGCCAGCTCACGCGATAACACCGGGGAGCTGTTTTTT. The variable domain in full, with the rest retrieved from reference TRBV18 and TRBJ2-2, is NAGVMQNPRHLVRRRGQEARLRCSPMKGHSHVYWYRQLPEEGLKFMVYLQKENIIDESGMPKERFSAEFPKEGPSILRIQQVVRGDSAAYFCASSRDNTGELFFGEGSRLTVL.

This chain connects TRBV18 to TRBJ1-3; D gene unclear. Germline V gives CDR1 KGHSH, CDR2 LQKENI. Trimming removed 2 bases at V and 4 bases at J, with 12 bases between. This CDR3 is built from 15 residues. CDR3 DNA: TGTGCCAGCTCACCAAGAAGGGCAGAAGGAAACACCATATATTTT. This sequence encodes CASSPRRAEGNTIYF.